The 3 T cell receptor beta chains in this list originate from one sample, sequenced in a study of blood T cell repertoires in COVID-19. The method was immunoSEQ multiplex PCR; TCRdb's version includes in-frame clones alone and lacks a portion of them. The table includes 200,000 to 250,000 clones, 75% to 90% detected once. The sequencing sample was made of peripheral blood. The origin of the receptors is a young man who had recovered from COVID-19.

V and J are TRBV28 and TRBJ1-1, with 12 bases aligning to TRBD1. The CDR3 runs 16 residues. Germline CDR1 and CDR2: MDHEN and SYDVKM. The V gene end was trimmed by 5 bases and the J gene end by 2 bases; junction bases not matched to a gene: 6. DNA for the CDR3: TGTGCCAGCAGTCGGGACAGGGGGCATCTTAACACTGAAGCTTTCTTT. Protein product: CASSRDRGHLNTEAFF.

The rearrangement links TRBV18 to TRBJ1-2, with D maybe TRBD1 (5 bases). The CDR3 spans 14 residues. Trimming left V 3 bases short and J 7 bases short, with 15 bases between. Per germline, CDR1 KGHSH and CDR2 LQKENI. CDR3 nucleotide sequence: TGTGCCAGCTCACCTCGGCAGGGAAGGGGTGGCTACACCTTC. Protein sequence: CASSPRQGRGGYTF. Full variable domain (outside the CDR3, taken from reference TRBV18 and TRBJ1-2): NAGVMQNPRHLVRRRGQEARLRCSPMKGHSHVYWYRQLPEEGLKFMVYLQKENIIDESGMPKERFSAEFPKEGPSILRIQQVVRGDSAAYFCASSPRQGRGGYTFGSGTRLTVV.

V usage is TRBV4-3 and J usage is TRBJ2-2, with 7 bases aligning to TRBD2. Germline trimming cut 0 bases from V and 6 bases from J; bases unmatched to any gene: 13. Germline values: CDR1 LGHNA, CDR2 YSLEER. This CDR3 region has 18 residues. CDR3 sequence reads: CASSQDSQFGRSPGELFF. CDR3 DNA sequence: TGCGCCAGCAGCCAAGATTCCCAGTTCGGGAGGTCCCCCGGGGAGCTGTTTTTT.